The clone carrying this T cell receptor beta chain was seen a handful of times. This entry is derived from a study of blood T cells in healthy people across ages. Combining a sample-barcoded 5' primer with a J-beta primer mix, a second PCR ran for 7 to 11 cycles. TCRdb passed the 5' RACE reads through MiXCR, listing each CDR3 protein once. Here the sample spans fewer than 800,000 distinct CDR3 sequences, around 45% being singletons. Sequencing was performed on blood. The TCR was taken from a woman between 55 and 75 years old in good health.

The CDR3 region is CASSLPQIFTALFF. In nucleotides, the CDR3 is TGTGCCAGCAGCTTACCGCAGATATTCACCGCGCTGTTTTTT. The chain is built from TRBV7-9 and TRBJ2-2; no clear D. Trimming removed 2 bases from V and 13 bases from J, with 17 bases in between. Per the germline V gene, CDR1 is SEHNR and CDR2 is FQNEAQ (reference sequence). The CDR3 totals 14 residues. The whole variable domain, filled in from reference TRBV7-9 and TRBJ2-2, reads DTGVSQNPRHKITKRGQNVTFRCDPISEHNRLYWYRQTLGQGPEFLTYFQNEAQLEKSRLLSDRFSAERPKGSFSTLEIQRTEQGDSAMYLCASSLPQIFTALFFGEGSRLTVL.